The 2 T cell receptor beta chains in this list originate from one sample, sequenced in a study of cytomegalovirus exposure and HLA in healthy donors. The primer mix had 60 Vbeta and 13 Jbeta primers. Only in-frame clones appear in the TCRdb table, and some are missing; sequencing was by immunoSEQ multiplex PCR. The top ten clones hold around 3.2% of a sample with under 140,000 clones, about 80% of them seen once. The sample consisted of PBMCs. The origin of the receptors is a woman aged 55-69 years in good health and CMV-seropositive.

This rearrangement joins TRBV28 to TRBJ2-4; 10 positions agree with TRBD1. Unmatched junction bases numbered 9, after V lost 7 bases and J lost 6 bases. Per germline, CDR1 MDHEN and CDR2 SYDVKM. The CDR3 is 15 amino acids. As DNA, the CDR3 is TGTGCCAGCAATCCCAGTTGGGACAGGGGAAACATTCAGTACTTC. Its translation is CASNPSWDRGNIQYF.

CDR3 nucleotide sequence: TGCGCCAGCTGCCGGGATCTACCCGTCTCCTACGAGCAGTACTTC. Amino acids: CASCRDLPVSYEQYF. The chain joins TRBV5-1 to TRBJ2-7, with D tentatively TRBD2 (5 bases). Germline CDR1 is SGHRS and CDR2 is YFSETQ. CDR3 length equals 15 residues. V lost 7 bases and J lost 0, with 17 bases in between.